These 26 T cell receptor beta chains were all obtained from the same sample, sequenced in a study of T-cell reconstitution after alpha-beta-depleted transplantation in children. For TCRbeta, the library was prepared with unique molecular identifiers. TCRdb re-derived calls from the PCR reads in MiXCR, one entry per CDR3 protein. The data show hundreds of thousands of distinct CDR3 sequences, around 14% seen once. The starting material was PBMCs, obtained before TCRalphabeta/CD19-depleted stem cell transplant. All receptors come from a girl aged 2 to 9 with congenital amegakaryocytic thrombocytopenia, due to receive a stem cell transplant.

This clonotype has a count of ten or more. V and J are TRBV10-3 and TRBJ2-1; D is perhaps TRBD2 (5 bases). V was trimmed by 5 bases and J by 6 bases, leaving 20 bases between them. Germline CDR1 ENHRY, CDR2 SYGVKD. This CDR3 has 16 residues. The CDR3 loop is CAISSATSPRGNEQFF. The CDR3 DNA reads as TGTGCCATCAGTTCCGCCACGAGTCCACGGGGCAATGAGCAGTTCTTC.

The V gene is TRBV3-1, the J gene TRBJ1-1; no reliable D call. This CDR3 has 14 residues. Per the germline V gene, CDR1 is LGHDT and CDR2 is YNNKEL (reference sequence). V was shortened by 2 bases and J by 0 bases, with 7 bases between the two germline ends. The CDR3 DNA reads TGTGCCAGCAGCCAAAGACTTATGAACACTGAAGCTTTCTTT. Its protein is CASSQRLMNTEAFF.

The chain joins TRBV7-9 to TRBJ2-7; D call uncertain. The germline V and J ends were trimmed by 5 bases and 2 bases, with 13 bases remaining between them. Germline V CDR1 and CDR2: SEHNR, FQNEAQ (reference sequence). CDR3 length: 14 residues. The DNA of the CDR3 is TGTGCCAGCAGCGAAGACGCCGCCGCCTACGAGCAGTACTTC. It codes for CASSEDAAAYEQYF.

This clonotype occurred many times. CDR3 in DNA: TGTGCCAGCAGCCAAGGGGGCACTGAAGCTTTCTTT. Protein: CASSQGGTEAFF. The V gene is TRBV3-1, the J gene TRBJ1-1; no definite D call. Trimming left V 1 base short and J 4 bases short, with 4 bases between. The CDR3 is 12 amino acids. Germline V gives CDR1 LGHDT, CDR2 YNNKEL (reference sequence).

This clonotype was seen only once. V gene TRBV12-3 or TRBV12-4 combines with J gene TRBJ1-5; D not resolved. The CDR3 is made up of 15 amino acids. V gave up 6 bases and J gave up 4 bases, with 16 bases separating them. The chain's CDR3 is CASSRGPGSNQPQHF. In nucleotides, the CDR3 is TGTGCCAGCAGCCGCGGACCAGGTTCTAATCAGCCCCAGCATTTT.

The rearrangement joins TRBV10-2 to TRBJ2-7; 11 bases line up with TRBD2. CDR1 WSHSY and CDR2 SAAADI come from the germline V gene. This CDR3 contains 15 residues. V shed 6 bases and J 2 bases; nucleotides not matched to a gene: 6. The chain's CDR3 is CASREQLAGAYEQYF. The CDR3 nucleotides are TGCGCCAGCAGGGAACAACTAGCGGGAGCCTACGAGCAGTACTTC.

This clonotype was recorded many times. The V call is TRBV24-1, the J call TRBJ2-2; D ambiguous. The germline gives CDR1 KGHDR, CDR2 SFDVKD. The length of the CDR3 is 14 residues. V was cut by 2 bases and J by 0 bases, with 3 bases left in between. As DNA, the CDR3 is TGTGCCACCAGTGATTCCACGAACACCGGGGAGCTGTTTTTT. Amino acids: CATSDSTNTGELFF.

V gene TRBV7-8 combines with J gene TRBJ2-1; D possibly corresponds to TRBD1 (6 bases). The CDR3 totals 14 residues. Per the germline V gene, CDR1 is SGHVS and CDR2 is FQNEAQ. Trimming pared 4 bases from V and 7 bases from J, leaving 14 bases between. CDR3 loop: CASSSGTTKNEQFF. In DNA, the CDR3 is TGTGCCAGCAGCTCCGGGACAACCAAGAATGAGCAGTTCTTC.

The CDR3 nucleotides are TGTGCCAGCAGCCCAGGGCCGGGAAGGGGCGGGGAGCTGTTTTTT. Amino acid sequence: CASSPGPGRGGELFF. V is TRBV28 and J is TRBJ2-2; either TRBD1 or TRBD2 may supply D (5 bases each). The CDR3 is 15 residues long. The V end was cut by 6 bases, the J end by 7 bases, with 18 bases between. CDR1 is MDHEN and CDR2 is SYDVKM in the germline V gene. Filled out from reference TRBV28 and TRBJ2-2, the complete variable domain reads DVKVTQSSRYLVKRTGEKVFLECVQDMDHENMFWYRQDPGLGLRLIYFSYDVKMKEKGDIPEGYSVSREKKERFSLILESASTNQTSMYLCASSPGPGRGGELFFGEGSRLTVL.

This clonotype showed up many times. The CDR3 region has the DNA TGTGCCAGCATGGGGACACTCTCCTACAATGAGCAGTTCTTC. Protein: CASMGTLSYNEQFF. The rearrangement uses TRBV27 and TRBJ2-1; possible D gene TRBD1, 6 bases. Trimming took 7 bases from V and 0 from J, leaving 10 bases between them. The CDR3 totals 14 residues. CDR1 and CDR2 (germline): MNHEY, SMNVEV (reference sequence).

This clonotype was seen many times. The V gene is TRBV5-1, the J gene TRBJ2-1; 7 nucleotides agree with TRBD1. J was trimmed by 3 bases and V by 6 bases; bases with no gene match: 6. This CDR3 region has 14 residues. Germline lookup yields CDR1 SGHRS and CDR2 YFSETQ. As DNA, the CDR3 is TGCGCCAGCACCTCCGGGACAGACTACAATGAGCAGTTCTTC. This sequence encodes CASTSGTDYNEQFF.

In DNA form, the CDR3 reads TGTGCCAGCAGTTTTGTGATAGCGGGAGTTGCCGGGGAGCTGTTTTTT. It yields the protein CASSFVIAGVAGELFF. The rearrangement joins TRBV12-3 or TRBV12-4 to TRBJ2-2; 9 bases line up with TRBD2. The CDR3 is made up of 16 amino acids. V shed 3 bases and J 6 bases; nucleotides not matched to a gene: 8.

This chain connects TRBV20-1 to TRBJ2-7; TRBD1 agrees at 11 bases. This CDR3 region has 13 residues. The V segment lost 6 bases and the J segment 7 bases; nucleotides outside the gene matches: 8. In germline, CDR1 is DFQATT, CDR2 SNEGSKA (reference sequence). As DNA, the CDR3 is TGCAGTGCGCATGAGGACAGGGGGCTTGAGCAGTACTTC. Its protein product is CSAHEDRGLEQYF.

This clonotype was recorded at least ten times. V usage is TRBV20-1 and J usage is TRBJ2-5, with D uncertain. Germline V gene lookup returns CDR1 DFQATT and CDR2 SNEGSKA (reference sequence). CDR3 length: 13 residues. V was clipped by 1 base and J by 5 bases, with 11 bases between them. The CDR3 DNA reads as TGCAGTGCTAGAGGAGCGATGGAGGAGACCCAGTACTTC. Its translation: CSARGAMEETQYF.

This clonotype came up a few times. This chain uses TRBV15 with TRBJ2-4, with 7 bases that match TRBD2. The CDR3 loop spans 16 amino acids. Trimming took 0 bases from V and 5 from J; bases not matched to a gene: 7. Germline V gene lookup returns CDR1 LNHNV and CDR2 YYDKDF (reference sequence). The CDR3 loop reads CATSREDRLAENIQYF. The CDR3 DNA reads TGTGCCACCAGCAGAGAGGATCGACTAGCAGAAAACATTCAGTACTTC.

The chain employs TRBV7-8 and TRBJ2-3, with D possibly being TRBD2 (6 bases). Germline assignment: CDR1 SGHVS and CDR2 FQNEAQ. This CDR3 has 16 residues. V was shortened by 4 bases and J by 0 bases, with 14 bases between the two germline ends. The CDR3 here is CASSSTAGFSTDTQYF. In nucleotides, the CDR3 is TGTGCCAGCAGCTCGACGGCGGGGTTTAGCACAGATACGCAGTATTTT.

This clonotype was picked up many times. The chain recombines TRBV12-3 or TRBV12-4 with TRBJ2-7, with D perhaps matching TRBD1 (6 bases). V was trimmed by 5 bases and J by 9 bases, leaving 17 bases between them. This CDR3 has 13 residues. CDR3 DNA sequence: TGTGCCAGCAGTCGGACCCTACAGGGCGTGCAGTACTTC. Residues: CASSRTLQGVQYF.

V usage is TRBV7-2 and J usage is TRBJ2-5; D is ambiguous. The germline CDR1 and CDR2 sequences are SGHTA and FQGNSA. The CDR3 is 13 amino acids. Trimming took 4 bases from V and 5 from J, leaving 11 bases between them. In DNA, the CDR3 is TGTGCCAGCAGCTCGCGACTGGAGGAGACCCAGTACTTC. Protein product: CASSSRLEETQYF.

As for this clonotype: A read error may explain this, as a much larger clone is one base away. The chain employs TRBV5-1 and TRBJ2-2, with D perhaps TRBD2 (5 bases). The CDR3 totals 11 residues. Germline V lookup: CDR1 SGHRS, CDR2 YFSETQ. This CDR3 reads CASSAFGEPFF. The DNA of the CDR3 is TGCGCCAGCAGCGCATTTGGGGAGCCGTTTTTT.

V and J are TRBV10-3 and TRBJ2-5; no clear D. With 3 bases removed from V and 12 bases from J, the gap between germline ends came to 11 bases. The CDR3 spans 11 residues. CDR1 and CDR2 (germline): ENHRY, SYGVKD. The CDR3 protein is CAISDGLLEYF. CDR3 sequence (DNA): TGTGCCATCAGTGACGGTCTTTTGGAGTACTTC.

This clonotype was observed a few times. The chain recombines TRBV5-1 with TRBJ2-3; a possible D gene is TRBD1 (5 bases). Germline V gene lookup returns CDR1 SGHRS and CDR2 YFSETQ. V lost 4 bases and J lost 6, with 12 bases in between. This CDR3 contains 13 residues. The CDR3 DNA sequence: TGCGCCAGCAGCGCGATAAACAGGGATACGCAGTATTTT. It codes for CASSAINRDTQYF.

The sample holds many counts of this clonotype. V is TRBV7-9 and J is TRBJ2-1; 7 positions match TRBD2. The CDR3 contains 15 residues. V lost 0 bases and J lost 9; bases outside the gene matches: 8. Germline V lookup: CDR1 SEHNR, CDR2 FQNEAQ (reference sequence). In DNA, the CDR3 is TGTGCCAGCAGCTTAGCTCCGGGACTATTTAGTGAGCAGTTCTTC. Translation: CASSLAPGLFSEQFF.

This clonotype was detected ten times or more. The chain uses TRBV20-1 and TRBJ2-1; 8 positions match TRBD2. The length of the CDR3 is 13 residues. V shed 6 bases, J shed 9 bases, and the junction held 10 bases outside the gene matches. Germline V CDR1 and CDR2: DFQATT, SNEGSKA (reference sequence). In DNA, the CDR3 is TGCAGTGCCCGCCGAGCGGGAGAAGTTGAGCAGTTCTTC. Translation: CSARRAGEVEQFF.

This clonotype has just one count. The chain employs TRBV4-2 and TRBJ2-7; D call uncertain. V lost 1 base, J lost 2 bases, and 12 bases lay in between. This CDR3 is 15 amino acids long. Germline-derived CDR1 and CDR2 are LGHNA and YNFKEQ. The CDR3 DNA reads TGTGCCAGCAGCCAAGTGGGCGGTCTCGCCTACGAGCAGTACTTC. Its protein is CASSQVGGLAYEQYF.

Ten or more counts support this clonotype. The chain has TRBV20-1 and TRBJ1-2; no definite D call. Germline values: CDR1 DFQATT, CDR2 SNEGSKA (reference sequence). The CDR3 runs to 12 residues. In nucleotides, the CDR3 is TGCAGAGCCGCTAGTTCCGGTTCTGGCTACACCTTC. The encoded protein is CRAASSGSGYTF.

In its sample, this clonotype was seen many times. This sequence joins TRBV7-8 and TRBJ2-3; 8 positions agree with TRBD2. Trimming removed 7 bases from V and 3 bases from J; junction bases left unmatched: 15. CDR1 is SGHVS, CDR2 FQNEAQ, per germline. The CDR3 spans 17 residues. The CDR3 is CASIELPGLERTDTQYF. Written as DNA, the CDR3 is TGTGCCAGCATCGAGTTACCGGGACTAGAAAGAACAGATACGCAGTATTTT. Variable domain in full (rest from reference TRBV7-8 and TRBJ2-3): GAGVSQSPRYKVAKRGQDVALRCDPISGHVSLFWYQQALGQGPEFLTYFQNEAQLDKSGLPSDRFFAERPEGSVSTLKIQRTQQEDSAVYLCASIELPGLERTDTQYFGPGTRLTVL.